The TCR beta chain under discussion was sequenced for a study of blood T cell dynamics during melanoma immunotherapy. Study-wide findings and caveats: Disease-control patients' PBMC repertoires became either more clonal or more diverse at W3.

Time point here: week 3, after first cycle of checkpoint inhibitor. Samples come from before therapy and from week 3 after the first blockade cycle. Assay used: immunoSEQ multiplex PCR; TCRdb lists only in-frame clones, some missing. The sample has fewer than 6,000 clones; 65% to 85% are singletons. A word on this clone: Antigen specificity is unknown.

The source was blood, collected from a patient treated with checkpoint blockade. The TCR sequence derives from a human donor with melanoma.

The CDR3, as DNA: TGTGCCAGCGTGCGGACAGGGGTTAACTATGGCTACACCTTC. Translated: CASVRTGVNYGYTF. The chain uses TRBV7-9 and TRBJ1-2, with 9 bases that match TRBD1. The CDR3 runs 14 residues. CDR1 is SEHNR, CDR2 FQNEAQ, per germline (reference sequence). The junction had 5 bases not matched to a gene; V was cut back by 8 bases and J by 1 base.